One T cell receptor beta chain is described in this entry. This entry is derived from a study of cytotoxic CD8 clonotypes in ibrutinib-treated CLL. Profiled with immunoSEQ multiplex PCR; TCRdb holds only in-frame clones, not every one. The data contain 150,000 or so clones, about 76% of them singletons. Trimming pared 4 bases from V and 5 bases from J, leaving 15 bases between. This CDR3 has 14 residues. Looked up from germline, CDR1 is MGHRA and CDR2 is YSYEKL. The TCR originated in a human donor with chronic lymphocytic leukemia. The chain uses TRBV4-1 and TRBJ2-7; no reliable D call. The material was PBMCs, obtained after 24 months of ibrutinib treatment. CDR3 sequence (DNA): TGCGCCAGCAGCCCACCCCGGGTTCCCCACGAGCAGTACTTC. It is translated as CASSPPRVPHEQYF.